The clone carrying this TCR beta chain was observed many times. What it binds is unknown. These data originate in a study of T cell repertoires in cytomegalovirus infection. As for the study in general: From public TCR beta signatures came an indication of both CMV infection and matching HLA type. Broader study findings: The ex vivo response was dominated by HLA-C-restricted CMV-specific TCR beta clonotypes. Cumulative frequency (of public TCR beta family members) identified carriers of CMV plus the relevant HLA.

MiXCR was run by TCRdb on the reads, yielding one entry per CDR3 protein. The repertoire includes about 450,000 distinct CDR3 sequences, 31% of them detected once, and about 13% sits in the top ten. The V end lost 1 base, the J end lost 5 bases, and 15 bases lay between the germline ends. CDR1 and CDR2 (germline): SGHVS, FNYEAQ. CDR3 size: 16 residues. The chain recombines TRBV7-6 with TRBJ2-1; no reliable D call. The material sequenced was PBMCs. This TCR came from a human donor in good health (CMV status not recorded). Some clones in this sample may be carry-over from other donors' samples. The DNA of the CDR3 is TGTGCCAGCAGCTTAGGAAAGGGCAGAGCAAACAATGAGCAGTTCTTC. This translates into CASSLGKGRANNEQFF.